Shown below are 2 T cell receptor beta chains from a single sample sequenced in a study of CD8+CD57+ T cells in acquired aplastic anemia. Patients chosen for sequencing had CD8+CD57+ cells that had expanded, as shown by flow cytometry. Using genomic DNA as the template, TCR beta VDJ and CDR3 profiling was carried out. TCRdb re-analysed the reads in MiXCR, keeping a single row per CDR3 protein. Of 95,000 to 150,000 distinct CDR3 sequences listed, 30% to 45% are singletons. Sequencing was performed on sorted CD4+, CD8+, or CD8+CD57+ T cells (not recorded which) from PBMCs. These receptors were collected from a human donor with aplastic anemia.

This clonotype was detected many times. The V gene is TRBV5-5, the J gene TRBJ2-7, with D possibly being TRBD2 (5 bases). Germline CDR1 and CDR2: SGHKS and YYEKEE (reference sequence). This CDR3 is built from 13 residues. Trimming cost V 2 bases and J 1 base, with 7 bases left between them. The CDR3 spells CASSFGGSYEQYF. For the CDR3, the DNA is TGTGCCAGCAGCTTCGGAGGATCCTACGAGCAGTACTTC.

The V call is TRBV5-1, the J call TRBJ2-6; TRBD1 is a possible D gene (6 bases). The CDR3 contains 16 residues. Germline values: CDR1 SGHRS, CDR2 YFSETQ. V was pared by 4 bases and J by 0 bases, with 11 bases between. Here the CDR3 DNA reads TGCGCCAGCAGCCAGACAGGAACCTCTGGGGCCAACGTCCTGACTTTC. Amino acid sequence: CASSQTGTSGANVLTF. Full variable domain (remainder filled in from reference TRBV5-1 and TRBJ2-6): KAGVTQTPRYLIKTRGQQVTLSCSPISGHRSVSWYQQTPGQGLQFLFEYFSETQRNKGNFPGRFSGRQFSNSRSEMNVSTLELGDSALYLCASSQTGTSGANVLTFGAGSRLTVL.